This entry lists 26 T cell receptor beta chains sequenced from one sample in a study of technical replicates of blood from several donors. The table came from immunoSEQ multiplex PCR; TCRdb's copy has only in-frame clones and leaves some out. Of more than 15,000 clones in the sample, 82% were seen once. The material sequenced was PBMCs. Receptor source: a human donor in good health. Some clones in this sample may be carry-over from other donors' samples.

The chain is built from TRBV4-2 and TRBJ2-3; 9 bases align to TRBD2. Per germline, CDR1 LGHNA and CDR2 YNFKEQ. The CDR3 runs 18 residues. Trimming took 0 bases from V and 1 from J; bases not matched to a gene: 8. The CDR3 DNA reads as TGTGCCAGCAGCCAAGATACCCTAGCGGGGCAGGGCACAGATACGCAGTATTTT. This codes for CASSQDTLAGQGTDTQYF.

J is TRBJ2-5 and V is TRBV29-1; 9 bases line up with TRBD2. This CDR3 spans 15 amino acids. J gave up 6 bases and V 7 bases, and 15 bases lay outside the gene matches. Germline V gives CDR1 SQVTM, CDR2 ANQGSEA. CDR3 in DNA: TGCAGCGGTAAATCGGGGCTAGCGGGGCCAAAGACCCAGTACTTC. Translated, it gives CSGKSGLAGPKTQYF.

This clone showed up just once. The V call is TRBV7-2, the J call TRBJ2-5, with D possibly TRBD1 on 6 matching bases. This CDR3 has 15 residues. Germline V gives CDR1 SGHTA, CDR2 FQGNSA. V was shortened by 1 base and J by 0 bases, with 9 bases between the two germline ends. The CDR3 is CASSLGDRNQETQYF. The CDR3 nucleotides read TGTGCCAGCAGCTTAGGAGACAGGAACCAAGAGACCCAGTACTTC.

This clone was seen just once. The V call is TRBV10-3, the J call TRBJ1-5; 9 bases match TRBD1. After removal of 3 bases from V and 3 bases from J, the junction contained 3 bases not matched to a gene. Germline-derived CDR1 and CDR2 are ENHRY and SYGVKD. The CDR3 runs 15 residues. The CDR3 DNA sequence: TGTGCCATCAGTGAACAGGGGGCGAACAATCAGCCCCAGCATTTT. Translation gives CAISEQGANNQPQHF.

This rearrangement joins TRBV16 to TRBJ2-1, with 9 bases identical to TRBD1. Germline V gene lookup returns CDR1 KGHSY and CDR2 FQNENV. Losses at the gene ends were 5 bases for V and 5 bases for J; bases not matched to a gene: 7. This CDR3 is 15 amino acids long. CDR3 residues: CASSAQGAPNNEQFF. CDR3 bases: TGTGCCAGCAGCGCACAGGGGGCTCCGAACAATGAGCAGTTCTTC.

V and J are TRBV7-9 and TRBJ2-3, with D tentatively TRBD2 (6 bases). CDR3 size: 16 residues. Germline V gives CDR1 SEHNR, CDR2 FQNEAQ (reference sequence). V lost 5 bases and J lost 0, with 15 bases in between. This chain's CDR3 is CASSDFRSGSTDTQYF. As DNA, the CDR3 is TGTGCCAGCAGCGATTTCCGGAGCGGGAGCACAGATACGCAGTATTTT.

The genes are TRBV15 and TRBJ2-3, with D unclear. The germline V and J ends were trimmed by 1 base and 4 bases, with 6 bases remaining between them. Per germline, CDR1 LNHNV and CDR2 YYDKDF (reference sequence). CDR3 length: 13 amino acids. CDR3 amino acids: CATSRGPSDTQYF. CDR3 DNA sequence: TGTGCCACCAGCAGAGGGCCCTCAGATACGCAGTATTTT.

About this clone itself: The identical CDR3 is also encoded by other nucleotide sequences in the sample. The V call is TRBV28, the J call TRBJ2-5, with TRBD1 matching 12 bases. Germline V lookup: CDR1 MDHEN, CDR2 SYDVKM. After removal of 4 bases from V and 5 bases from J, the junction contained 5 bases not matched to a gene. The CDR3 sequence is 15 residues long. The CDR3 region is CASSSGTGGAETQYF. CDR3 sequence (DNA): TGTGCCAGCAGTTCCGGGACAGGGGGCGCTGAGACCCAGTACTTC.

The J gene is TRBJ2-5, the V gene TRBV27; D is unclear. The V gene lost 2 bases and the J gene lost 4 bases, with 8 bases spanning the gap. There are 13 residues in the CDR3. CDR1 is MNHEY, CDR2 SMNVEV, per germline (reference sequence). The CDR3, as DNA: TGTGCCAGCAGTTTACGAGGATTAGAGACCCAGTACTTC. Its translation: CASSLRGLETQYF.

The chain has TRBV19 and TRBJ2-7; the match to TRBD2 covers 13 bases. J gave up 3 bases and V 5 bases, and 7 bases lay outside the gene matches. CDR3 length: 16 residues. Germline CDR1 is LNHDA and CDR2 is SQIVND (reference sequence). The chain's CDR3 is CASSVGTSGTRYEQYF. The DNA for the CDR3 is TGTGCCAGTAGTGTTGGGACTAGCGGGACTCGCTACGAGCAGTACTTC. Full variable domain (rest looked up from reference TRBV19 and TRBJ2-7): DGGITQSPKYLFRKEGQNVTLSCEQNLNHDAMYWYRQDPGQGLRLIYYSQIVNDFQKGDIAEGYSVSREKKESFPLTVTSAQKNPTAFYLCASSVGTSGTRYEQYFGPGTRLTVT.

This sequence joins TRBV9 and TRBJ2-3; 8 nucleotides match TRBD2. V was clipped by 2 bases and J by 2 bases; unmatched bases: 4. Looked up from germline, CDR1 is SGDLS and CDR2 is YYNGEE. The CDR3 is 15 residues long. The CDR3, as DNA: TGTGCCAGCAGCGTGAGCGGGAGCTCCACAGATACGCAGTATTTT. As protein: CASSVSGSSTDTQYF.

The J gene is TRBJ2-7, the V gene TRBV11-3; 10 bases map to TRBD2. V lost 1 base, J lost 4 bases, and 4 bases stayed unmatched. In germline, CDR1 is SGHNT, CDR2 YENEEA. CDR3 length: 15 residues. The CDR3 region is CASSLASGSDYEQYF. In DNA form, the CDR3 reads TGTGCCAGCAGCTTAGCTAGCGGGAGTGATTACGAGCAGTACTTC.

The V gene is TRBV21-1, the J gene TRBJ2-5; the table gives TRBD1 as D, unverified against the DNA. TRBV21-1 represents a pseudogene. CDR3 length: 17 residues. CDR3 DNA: TGTGCCAGCAGCAATGAAGCCCCTCGACAGGTCGTGAAGACCCAGTACTTC. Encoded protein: CASSNEAPRQVVKTQYF.

CDR3 DNA sequence: TGTGCCAGCACCACAGGGGACGCGAGCTCCTACGAGCAGTACTTC. Its translation is CASTTGDASSYEQYF. The J gene is TRBJ2-7, the V gene TRBV7-9; 7 nucleotides agree with TRBD1. The trim removed 7 bases at V and 0 bases at J, leaving 9 bases unmatched. The CDR3 extends over 15 amino acids. Germline V CDR1 and CDR2: SEHNR, FQNEAQ (reference sequence).

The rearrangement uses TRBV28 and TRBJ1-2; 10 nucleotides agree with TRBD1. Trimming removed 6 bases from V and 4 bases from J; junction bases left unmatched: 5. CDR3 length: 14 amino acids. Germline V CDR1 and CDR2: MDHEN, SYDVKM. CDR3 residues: CASRRQGAIYGYTF. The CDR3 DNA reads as TGTGCCAGCAGGCGACAGGGGGCGATCTATGGCTACACCTTC.

DNA for the CDR3: TGTGCCAGCAGGCAGACAGGGGTCACCTACGAGCAGTACTTC. Translating it yields CASRQTGVTYEQYF. The chain is built from TRBV2 and TRBJ2-7, with 8 bases that match TRBD1. After removal of 6 bases from V and 2 bases from J, the junction contained 6 bases not matched to a gene. This CDR3 spans 14 amino acids. The germline gives CDR1 SNHLY, CDR2 FYNNEI.

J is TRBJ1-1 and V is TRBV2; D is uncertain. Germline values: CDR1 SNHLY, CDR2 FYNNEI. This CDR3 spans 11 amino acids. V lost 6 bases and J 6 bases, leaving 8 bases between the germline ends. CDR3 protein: CASSREAEAFF. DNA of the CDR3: TGTGCCAGCAGCCGGGAGGCTGAAGCTTTCTTT.

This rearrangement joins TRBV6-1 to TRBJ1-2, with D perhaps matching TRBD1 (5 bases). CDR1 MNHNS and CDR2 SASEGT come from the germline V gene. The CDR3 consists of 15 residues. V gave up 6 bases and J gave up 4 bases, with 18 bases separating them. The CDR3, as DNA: TGTGCCAGCAGGACCCAGACAGCCTTTCCCTATGGCTACACCTTC. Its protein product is CASRTQTAFPYGYTF.

The CDR3 DNA reads TGTGCCTGGAGTCGAGACAGGGGACCCTACGAGCAGTACTTC. It codes for CAWSRDRGPYEQYF. The chain joins TRBV30 to TRBJ2-7, with 8 bases matching TRBD1. The CDR3 contains 14 residues. Unmatched junction bases numbered 5, after V lost 2 bases and J lost 2 bases. CDR1 and CDR2 (germline): GTSNPN, SVGIG (reference sequence).

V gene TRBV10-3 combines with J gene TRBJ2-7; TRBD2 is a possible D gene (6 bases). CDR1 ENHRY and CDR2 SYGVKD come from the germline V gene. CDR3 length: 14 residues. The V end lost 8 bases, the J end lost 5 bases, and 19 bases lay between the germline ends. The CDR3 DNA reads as TGTGCCATCTTCTTCCCGGGACTCCAGGACGAGCAGTACTTC. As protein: CAIFFPGLQDEQYF.

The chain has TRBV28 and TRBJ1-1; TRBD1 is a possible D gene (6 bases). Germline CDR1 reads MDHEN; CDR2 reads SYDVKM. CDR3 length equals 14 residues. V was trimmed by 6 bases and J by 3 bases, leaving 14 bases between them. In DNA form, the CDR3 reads TGTGCCAGCAGAATTACAGGGTCGGACACTGAAGCTTTCTTT. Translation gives CASRITGSDTEAFF.

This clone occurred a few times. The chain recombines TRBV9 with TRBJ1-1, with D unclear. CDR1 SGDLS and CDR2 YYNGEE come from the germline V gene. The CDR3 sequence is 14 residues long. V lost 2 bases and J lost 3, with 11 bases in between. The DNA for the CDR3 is TGTGCCAGCAGCGTCGCCAGCCGGGACACTGAAGCTTTCTTT. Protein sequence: CASSVASRDTEAFF.

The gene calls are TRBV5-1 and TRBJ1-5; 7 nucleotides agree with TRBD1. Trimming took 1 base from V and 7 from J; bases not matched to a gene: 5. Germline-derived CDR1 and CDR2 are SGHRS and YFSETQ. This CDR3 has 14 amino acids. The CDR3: CASSLRQGGQPQHF. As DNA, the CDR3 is TGCGCCAGCAGCTTGCGACAGGGTGGCCAGCCCCAGCATTTT. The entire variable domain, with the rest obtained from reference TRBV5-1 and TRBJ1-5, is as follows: KAGVTQTPRYLIKTRGQQVTLSCSPISGHRSVSWYQQTPGQGLQFLFEYFSETQRNKGNFPGRFSGRQFSNSRSEMNVSTLELGDSALYLCASSLRQGGQPQHFGDGTRLSIL.

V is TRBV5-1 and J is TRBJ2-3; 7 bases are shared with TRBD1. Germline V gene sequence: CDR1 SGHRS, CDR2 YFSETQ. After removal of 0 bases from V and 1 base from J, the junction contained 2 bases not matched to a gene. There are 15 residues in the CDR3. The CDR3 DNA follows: TGCGCCAGCAGCTTGGAAGGACAGGGCACAGATACGCAGTATTTT. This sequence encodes CASSLEGQGTDTQYF. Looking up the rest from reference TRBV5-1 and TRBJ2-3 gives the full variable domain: KAGVTQTPRYLIKTRGQQVTLSCSPISGHRSVSWYQQTPGQGLQFLFEYFSETQRNKGNFPGRFSGRQFSNSRSEMNVSTLELGDSALYLCASSLEGQGTDTQYFGPGTRLTVL.

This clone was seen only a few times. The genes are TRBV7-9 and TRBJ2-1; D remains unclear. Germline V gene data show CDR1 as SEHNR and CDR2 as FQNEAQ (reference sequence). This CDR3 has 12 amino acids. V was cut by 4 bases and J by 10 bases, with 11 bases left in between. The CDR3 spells CASSSLVAEQFF. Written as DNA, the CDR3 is TGTGCCAGCAGCTCCCTAGTAGCCGAGCAGTTCTTC.

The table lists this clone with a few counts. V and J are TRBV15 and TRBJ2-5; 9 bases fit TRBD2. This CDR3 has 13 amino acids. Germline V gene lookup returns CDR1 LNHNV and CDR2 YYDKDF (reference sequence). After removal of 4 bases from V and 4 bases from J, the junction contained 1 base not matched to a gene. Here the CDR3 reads CATSISGRETQYF. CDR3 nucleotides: TGTGCCACCAGCATTAGCGGGAGAGAGACCCAGTACTTC. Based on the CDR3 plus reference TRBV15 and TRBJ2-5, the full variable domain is DAMVIQNPRYQVTQFGKPVTLSCSQTLNHNVMYWYQQKSSQAPKLLFHYYDKDFNNEADTPDNFQSRRPNTSFCFLDIRSPGLGDTAMYLCATSISGRETQYFGPGTRLLVL.